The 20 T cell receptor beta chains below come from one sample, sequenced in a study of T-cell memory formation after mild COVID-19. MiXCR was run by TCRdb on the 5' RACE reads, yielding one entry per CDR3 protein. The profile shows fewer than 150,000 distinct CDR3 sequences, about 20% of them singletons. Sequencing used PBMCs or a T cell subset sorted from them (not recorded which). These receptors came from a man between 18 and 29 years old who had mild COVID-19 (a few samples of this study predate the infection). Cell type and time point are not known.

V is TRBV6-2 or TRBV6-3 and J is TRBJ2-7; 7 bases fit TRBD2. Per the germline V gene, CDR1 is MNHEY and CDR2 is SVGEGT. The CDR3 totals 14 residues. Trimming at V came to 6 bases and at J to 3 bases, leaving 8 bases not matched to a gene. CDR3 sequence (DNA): TGTGCCAGCAGGGGGAGAGCGGGGATCTACGAGCAGTACGTC. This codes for CASRGRAGIYEQYV.

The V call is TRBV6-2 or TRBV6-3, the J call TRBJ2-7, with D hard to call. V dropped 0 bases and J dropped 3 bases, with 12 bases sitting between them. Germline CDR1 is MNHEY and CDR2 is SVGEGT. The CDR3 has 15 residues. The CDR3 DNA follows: TGTGCCAGCAGTTACTCGGCAGGTGGATACTACGAGCAGTACGTC. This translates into CASSYSAGGYYEQYV.

The CDR3 DNA reads TGTGCCAGCAGCTCGGTGGGACTTTACGAGCAGTACTTC. Residues: CASSSVGLYEQYF. J is TRBJ2-7 and V is TRBV7-9, with TRBD2 as a possible D gene (6 bases). V lost 4 bases and J lost 4, with 11 bases in between. The CDR3 loop spans 13 amino acids. The germline CDR1 and CDR2 sequences are SEHNR and FQNEAQ (reference sequence).

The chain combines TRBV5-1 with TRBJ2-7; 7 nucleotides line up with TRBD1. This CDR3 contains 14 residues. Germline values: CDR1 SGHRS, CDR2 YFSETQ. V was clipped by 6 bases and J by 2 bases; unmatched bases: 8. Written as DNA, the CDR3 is TGCGCCAGCAAACCTCGGCAGGGGGCCTACGAGCAGTACGTC. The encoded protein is CASKPRQGAYEQYV.

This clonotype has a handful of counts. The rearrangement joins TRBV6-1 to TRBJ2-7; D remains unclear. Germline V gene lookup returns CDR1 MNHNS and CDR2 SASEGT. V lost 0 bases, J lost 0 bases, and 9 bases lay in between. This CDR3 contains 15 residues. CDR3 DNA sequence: TGTGCCAGCAGTGAAGCGGTAAGAGGCTCCTACGAGCAGTACGTC. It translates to CASSEAVRGSYEQYV.

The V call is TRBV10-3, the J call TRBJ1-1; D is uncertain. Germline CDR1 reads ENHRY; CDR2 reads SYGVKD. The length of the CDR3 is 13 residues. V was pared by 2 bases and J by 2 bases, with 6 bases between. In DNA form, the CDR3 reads TGTGCCATCAGTGAGACCGTAAACACTGAAGCTTTCTTT. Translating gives CAISETVNTEAFF.

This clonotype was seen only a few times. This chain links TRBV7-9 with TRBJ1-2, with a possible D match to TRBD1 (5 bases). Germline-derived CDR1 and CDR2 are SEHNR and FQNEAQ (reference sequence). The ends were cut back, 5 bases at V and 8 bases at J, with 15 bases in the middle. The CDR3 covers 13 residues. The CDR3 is CASSLTGPPGYTF. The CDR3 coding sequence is TGTGCCAGCAGCCTTACAGGTCCCCCGGGCTACACCTTC.

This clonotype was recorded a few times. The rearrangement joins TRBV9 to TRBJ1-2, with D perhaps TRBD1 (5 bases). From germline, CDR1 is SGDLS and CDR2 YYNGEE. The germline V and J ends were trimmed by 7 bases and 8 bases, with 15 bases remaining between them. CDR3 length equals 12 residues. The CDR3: CASQGRIGGYTF. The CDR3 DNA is TGTGCCAGCCAGGGACGGATAGGGGGCTACACCTTC.

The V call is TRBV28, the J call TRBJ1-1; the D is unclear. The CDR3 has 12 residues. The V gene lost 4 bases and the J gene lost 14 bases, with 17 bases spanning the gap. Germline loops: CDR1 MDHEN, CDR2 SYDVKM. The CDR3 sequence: CASSYATPDRFF. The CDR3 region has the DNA TGTGCCAGCAGTTATGCGACGCCTGACCGCTTCTTT.

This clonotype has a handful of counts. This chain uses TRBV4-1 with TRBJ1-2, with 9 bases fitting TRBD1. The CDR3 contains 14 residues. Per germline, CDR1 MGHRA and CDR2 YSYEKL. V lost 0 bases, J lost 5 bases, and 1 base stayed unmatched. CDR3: CASSQEGQGYGYTF. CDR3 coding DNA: TGCGCCAGCAGCCAAGAAGGACAGGGGTATGGCTACACCTTC.

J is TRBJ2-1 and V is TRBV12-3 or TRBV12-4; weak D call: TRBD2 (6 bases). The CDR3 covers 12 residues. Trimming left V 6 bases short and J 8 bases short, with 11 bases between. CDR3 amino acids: CASRQGGHEQFF. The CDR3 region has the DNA TGTGCCAGCAGGCAGGGAGGTCATGAGCAGTTCTTC.

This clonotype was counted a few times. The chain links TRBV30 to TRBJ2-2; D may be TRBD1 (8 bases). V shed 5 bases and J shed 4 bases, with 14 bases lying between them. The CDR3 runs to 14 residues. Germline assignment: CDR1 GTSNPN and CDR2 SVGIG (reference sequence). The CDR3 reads CAWDYRGGTGELFF. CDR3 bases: TGTGCCTGGGATTACAGGGGGGGCACCGGGGAGCTGTTTTTT.

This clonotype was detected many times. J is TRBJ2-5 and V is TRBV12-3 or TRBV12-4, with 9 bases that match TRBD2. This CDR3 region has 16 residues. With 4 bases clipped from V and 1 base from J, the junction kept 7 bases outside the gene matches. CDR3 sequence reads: CASSSPVTSGQETQYF. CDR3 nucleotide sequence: TGTGCCAGCAGTTCGCCCGTGACTAGCGGCCAAGAGACCCAGTACTTC.

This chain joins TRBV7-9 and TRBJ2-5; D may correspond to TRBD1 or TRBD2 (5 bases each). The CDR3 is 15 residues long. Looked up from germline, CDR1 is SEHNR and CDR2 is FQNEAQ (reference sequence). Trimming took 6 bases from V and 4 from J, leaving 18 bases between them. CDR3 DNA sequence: TGTGCCAGCAGACCGACCTCAGGGAGTGGAGAGACCCAGTACTTC. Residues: CASRPTSGSGETQYF.

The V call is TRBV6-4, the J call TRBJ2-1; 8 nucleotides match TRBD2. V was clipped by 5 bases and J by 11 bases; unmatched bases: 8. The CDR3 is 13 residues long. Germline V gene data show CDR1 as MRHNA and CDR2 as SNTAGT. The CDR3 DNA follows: TGTGCCAGCAGTTGGACTAGCAGCAAAAAGCAGTTCTTC. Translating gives CASSWTSSKKQFF.

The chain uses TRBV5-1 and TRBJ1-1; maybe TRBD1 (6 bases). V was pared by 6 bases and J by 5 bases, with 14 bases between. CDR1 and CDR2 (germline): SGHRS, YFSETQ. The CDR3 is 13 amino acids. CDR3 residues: CASTLRGGTEAFF. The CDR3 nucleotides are TGCGCCAGCACCCTCAGAGGGGGGACTGAAGCTTTCTTT. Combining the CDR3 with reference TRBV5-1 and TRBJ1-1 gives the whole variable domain KAGVTQTPRYLIKTRGQQVTLSCSPISGHRSVSWYQQTPGQGLQFLFEYFSETQRNKGNFPGRFSGRQFSNSRSEMNVSTLELGDSALYLCASTLRGGTEAFFGQGTRLTVV.

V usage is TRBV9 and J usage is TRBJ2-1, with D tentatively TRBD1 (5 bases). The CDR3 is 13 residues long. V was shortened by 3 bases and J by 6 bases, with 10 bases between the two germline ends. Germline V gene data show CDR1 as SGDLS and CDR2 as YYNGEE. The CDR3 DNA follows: TGTGCCAGCAGCGAGGGGTGGGGCAATGAGCAGTTCTTC. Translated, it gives CASSEGWGNEQFF.

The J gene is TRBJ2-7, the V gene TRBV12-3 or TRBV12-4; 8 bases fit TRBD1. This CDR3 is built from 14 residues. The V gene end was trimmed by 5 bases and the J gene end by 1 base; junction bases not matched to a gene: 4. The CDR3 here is CASSLTGGSYEQYF. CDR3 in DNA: TGTGCCAGCAGTCTAACAGGGGGATCCTACGAGCAGTACTTC.

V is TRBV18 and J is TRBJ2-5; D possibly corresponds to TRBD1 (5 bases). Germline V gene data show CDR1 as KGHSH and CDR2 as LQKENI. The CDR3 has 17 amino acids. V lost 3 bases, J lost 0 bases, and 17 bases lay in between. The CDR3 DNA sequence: TGTGCCAGCTCACCGTCGAAAGGGGCCAAGTACCAAGAGACCCAGTACTTC. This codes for CASSPSKGAKYQETQYF.

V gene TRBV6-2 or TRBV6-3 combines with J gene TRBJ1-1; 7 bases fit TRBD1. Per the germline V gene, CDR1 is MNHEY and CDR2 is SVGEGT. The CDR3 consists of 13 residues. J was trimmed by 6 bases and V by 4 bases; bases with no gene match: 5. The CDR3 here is CASSWPGTAEAFF. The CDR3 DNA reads TGTGCCAGCAGTTGGCCCGGGACAGCTGAAGCTTTCTTT.